A selection of T cell receptor beta chains follows, all from one sample in a study of blood T cell repertoires in COVID-19. Data came from immunoSEQ multiplex PCR; TCRdb stores just in-frame clones and leaves some out. The sample lists approximately 200,000 clones, 86% occurring once. What was sequenced was PBMCs or T cells enriched from blood (not recorded which). These receptors originate from a woman in her 30s who had recovered from COVID-19. Both conserved end residues are part of each CDR3. The D gene is left open where the match is weak. Size tells how often a clone was seen (once, few, many) or the class of an expanded clone, and some rows leave it out.

clone_size,cdr3_length,d_call,j_call,v_call,cdr3_aa,cdr3_nt
-,13,-,TRBJ2-7,TRBV6-2/TRBV6-3,CASSYGHSSEQYF,TGTGCCAGCAGTTACGGGCACTCTTCCGAGCAGTACTTC
-,16,TRBD1,TRBJ1-4,TRBV18,CASSPFSGTGREKLFF,TGTGCCAGCTCACCATTCTCCGGGACAGGGCGAGAAAAACTGTTTTTT
-,17,-,TRBJ1-3,TRBV27,CASSPVGFGAPGNTIYF,TGTGCCAGCAGTCCGGTCGGGTTTGGTGCCCCTGGAAACACCATATATTTT
-,15,TRBD2,TRBJ2-7,TRBV28,CASAGLAKSSYEQYF,TGTGCCAGCGCAGGACTAGCGAAAAGCTCCTACGAGCAGTACTTC
-,16,-,TRBJ2-3,TRBV6-5,CASSYSSLGAGDTQYF,TGTGCCAGCAGTTACTCGAGTTTAGGGGCAGGAGATACGCAGTATTTT
few,14,TRBD2,TRBJ2-7,TRBV19,CASSAGTSGYEQYF,TGTGCCAGTAGTGCCGGGACTAGCGGCTACGAGCAGTACTTC
-,13,TRBD1,TRBJ1-2,TRBV5-5,CASSFGDSGGYTF,TGTGCCAGCAGCTTTGGGGACAGCGGTGGCTACACCTTC
-,15,-,TRBJ2-7,TRBV18,CASSPSSGTTYEQYF,TGTGCCAGCTCACCCTCTTCGGGGACAACCTACGAGCAGTACTTC
-,14,-,TRBJ1-3,TRBV9,CASSVARDGDTIYF,TGTGCCAGCAGCGTAGCCAGGGATGGAGACACCATATATTTT
-,14,TRBD2,TRBJ2-2,TRBV18,CASSPGLATGELFF,TGTGCCAGCTCACCCGGACTAGCCACCGGGGAGCTGTTTTTT
-,13,-,TRBJ2-5,TRBV9,CASSLRLEETQYF,TGTGCCAGCAGCTTACGACTAGAAGAGACCCAGTACTTC
-,15,-,TRBJ1-1,TRBV28,CASSFKVTGNTEAFF,TGTGCCAGCAGTTTTAAGGTAACAGGGAACACTGAAGCTTTCTTT
-,11,-,TRBJ1-4,TRBV6-5,CASRAGEKLFF,TGTGCCAGCAGGGCGGGTGAAAAACTGTTTTTT
-,13,-,TRBJ2-1,TRBV7-9,CASSLKGGSVQFF,TGTGCCAGCAGCTTAAAAGGAGGGTCAGTGCAGTTCTTC
-,19,TRBD2,TRBJ2-1,TRBV27,CASSLSSWGSGSSYNEQFF,TGTGCCAGCAGTTTATCTTCGTGGGGTAGCGGGAGCTCCTACAATGAGCAGTTCTTC
-,16,TRBD2,TRBJ2-1,TRBV4-2,CASSQELTSVYNEQFF,TGTGCCAGCAGCCAAGAACTGACTAGCGTATACAATGAGCAGTTCTTC
-,14,-,TRBJ1-1,TRBV5-1,CASSLQGGATEAFF,TGCGCCAGCAGCTTGCAGGGAGGTGCCACTGAAGCTTTCTTT
once,12,-,TRBJ2-7,TRBV28,CASRGGAGEQYF,TGTGCCAGCAGAGGAGGGGCGGGAGAGCAGTACTTC
-,17,-,TRBJ2-5,TRBV21-1,CASSKEARTRFFKTQYF,TGTGCCAGCAGCAAAGAGGCCCGGACTAGGTTTTTTAAAACCCAGTACTTC
-,17,-,TRBJ2-3,TRBV18,CASSQLPGTTITDTQYF,TGTGCCAGCTCACAGCTCCCGGGAACAACGATCACAGATACGCAGTATTTT
few,15,-,TRBJ1-4,TRBV7-9,CASSHAGRDNEKLFF,TGTGCCAGCAGCCACGCGGGTAGAGATAATGAAAAACTGTTTTTT
-,18,TRBD2,TRBJ2-2,TRBV7-2,CASSSQILTSGDTGELFF,TGTGCCAGCAGCTCGCAGATCTTGACTAGCGGGGACACCGGGGAGCTGTTTTTT